This TCR beta chain was observed in a study of CD8 T cells in ankylosing spondylitis. V lost 5 bases and J lost 0; bases outside the gene matches: 7. The germline gives CDR1 SGHTA, CDR2 FQGTGA. The CDR3 covers 19 residues. Study outcomes and limitations: According to the report, clones linked to the disease were significantly enriched in matched synovial fluid samples taken from ankylosing spondylitis patients. Ankylosing spondylitis blood appeared to carry a characteristic TCR beta motif of roughly 8 highly homologous variants.

This clonotype was observed a few times. Its antigen is as yet unknown. MiXCR, applied by TCRdb to the 5' RACE reads, yields one record per CDR3 protein. This sample has over 600,000 distinct CDR3 sequences, with 15% to 20% found just once. The chain uses TRBV7-3 and TRBJ2-1; 16 bases are a match to TRBD2. Specimen: blood, either unsorted or a sorted T cell fraction (not recorded which). The receptor comes from a male donor with ankylosing spondylitis. CDR3 sequence: CASSKGTSGRGSSYNEQFF. CDR3 DNA: TGTGCCAGCAGCAAAGGGACTAGCGGGAGGGGAAGCTCCTACAATGAGCAGTTCTTC.